Shown below are 13 T cell receptor beta chains from a single sample sequenced in a study of blood T cells in healthy people across ages. The authors ran a second PCR of roughly 6 to 11 cycles using a sample-barcoded 5' primer and a J-beta primer mix. One entry per CDR3 protein, called by TCRdb with MiXCR from the 5' RACE reads. The sample has around 1,000,000 distinct CDR3 sequences, roughly two fifths seen once. The material sequenced was blood. These receptors were collected from a man between 18 and 35 years old in good health.

The CDR3 here is CASLRDGNEKLFF. The CDR3 bases are TGTGCCAGCCTCCGGGACGGTAATGAAAAACTGTTTTTT. V gene TRBV2 combines with J gene TRBJ1-4, with a tentative D call TRBD1 (5 bases). Germline-derived CDR1 and CDR2 are SNHLY and FYNNEI. Between the trimmed V and J ends, which lost 8 bases and 4 bases, there was a span of 11 bases. CDR3 length: 13 amino acids.

This clonotype turned up a few times. This rearrangement joins TRBV20-1 to TRBJ1-6, with D unclear. The CDR3 length is 13 residues. Between the trimmed V and J ends, which lost 5 bases and 14 bases, there was a span of 19 bases. Germline values: CDR1 DFQATT, CDR2 SNEGSKA (reference sequence). In nucleotides, the CDR3 is TGCAGTGCTCGTGGCGACCCTCGAGGAACCCTCCACTTT. It encodes CSARGDPRGTLHF.

This clonotype was seen a handful of times. This sequence joins TRBV3-1 and TRBJ1-4, with D possibly being TRBD1 (6 bases). The CDR3 sequence is 15 residues long. V was cut by 1 base and J by 6 bases, with 12 bases left in between. From germline, CDR1 is LGHDT and CDR2 YNNKEL (reference sequence). CDR3 DNA sequence: TGTGCCAGCAGCCAAGGGTCAGGGGAGCATGAAAAACTGTTTTTT. Protein sequence: CASSQGSGEHEKLFF.

With respect to this clonotype: Since a much larger clone is just one base distant, this may be a read error. The rearrangement uses TRBV2 and TRBJ2-1; D call uncertain. Germline CDR1 SNHLY, CDR2 FYNNEI. The CDR3 has 12 amino acids. The CDR3 reads CASSHSYKEQFF. CDR3 nucleotide sequence: TGTGCCAGCAGTCACTCCTACAAGGAGCAGTTCTTC.

The rearrangement uses TRBV4-3 and TRBJ1-5; D remains ambiguous. Germline V lookup: CDR1 LGHNA, CDR2 YSLEER. V was cut by 0 bases and J by 7 bases, with 7 bases left in between. The CDR3 is made up of 13 amino acids. CDR3 nucleotides: TGCGCCAGCAGCCAAGATTCGTGGCAGCCCCAGCATTTT. It translates to CASSQDSWQPQHF.

This clonotype has more than one count but fewer than ten. The chain carries TRBV4-1 and TRBJ2-1; tentatively, D is TRBD1 (6 bases). CDR3 length: 14 amino acids. CDR1 is MGHRA and CDR2 is YSYEKL in the germline V gene. Trimming cost V 0 bases and J 5 bases, with 8 bases left between them. CDR3: CASSQDWTDNEQFF. The CDR3 region has the DNA TGCGCCAGCAGCCAAGACTGGACAGACAATGAGCAGTTCTTC.

The chain carries TRBV5-1 and TRBJ2-1, with 9 bases fitting TRBD1. CDR1 is SGHRS, CDR2 YFSETQ, per germline. J lost 4 bases, V lost 2 bases, and 4 bases had no gene match. The CDR3 runs 15 residues. The CDR3 nucleotides are TGCGCCAGCAGCTTTTCCGGACAGGGGTACAATGAGCAGTTCTTC. It translates to CASSFSGQGYNEQFF.

V is TRBV5-1 and J is TRBJ1-3; 10 nucleotides agree with TRBD1. The germline V gene encodes CDR1 SGHRS and CDR2 YFSETQ. The CDR3 has 15 amino acids. Trimming removed 4 bases from V and 3 bases from J; junction bases left unmatched: 4. The CDR3 protein is CASSQDRGNGNTIYF. The CDR3 DNA follows: TGCGCCAGCAGCCAGGACAGGGGGAATGGAAACACCATATATTTT.

This clonotype was seen a handful of times. The gene calls are TRBV29-1 and TRBJ1-1; no clear D gene. V lost 5 bases, J lost 0 bases, and 4 bases lay in between. There are 11 residues in the CDR3. Germline assignment: CDR1 SQVTM and CDR2 ANQGSEA. The CDR3 here is CSVILNTEAFF. The CDR3 DNA is TGCAGCGTTATATTGAACACTGAAGCTTTCTTT.

V and J are TRBV20-1 and TRBJ2-1; 8 bases agree with TRBD2. The CDR3 has 14 amino acids. CDR1 and CDR2 (germline): DFQATT, SNEGSKA (reference sequence). Trimming cost V 6 bases and J 3 bases; bases outside gene matches: 7. DNA for the CDR3: TGCAGTGCGAGCGGGGGATACAACTACAATGAGCAGTTCTTC. Its protein product is CSASGGYNYNEQFF.

The V and J genes are TRBV10-3 and TRBJ2-4, with 9 bases matching TRBD1. The J segment lost 1 base and the V segment lost 6 bases, leaving 7 bases of the junction unmatched. The CDR3 sequence is 16 residues long. Germline loops: CDR1 ENHRY, CDR2 SYGVKD. CDR3: CAISGTGGAAKNIQYF. The CDR3 DNA reads as TGTGCCATCAGCGGAACAGGGGGCGCCGCCAAAAACATTCAGTACTTC.

The chain employs TRBV20-1 and TRBJ2-6, with 8 bases aligning to TRBD2. V gave up 0 bases and J gave up 0 bases; unmatched junction bases: 10. Germline CDR1 reads DFQATT; CDR2 reads SNEGSKA (reference sequence). This CDR3 is 19 amino acids long. The CDR3 sequence is CSARDWASGRRSGANVLTF. CDR3 bases: TGCAGTGCTAGAGATTGGGCTAGCGGGCGACGCTCTGGGGCCAACGTCCTGACTTTC.

In this sample, this clonotype turned up a few times. The J gene is TRBJ1-1, the V gene TRBV6-6; 8 bases map to TRBD1. This CDR3 region has 15 residues. Unmatched junction bases numbered 6, after V lost 4 bases and J lost 2 bases. The germline CDR1 and CDR2 sequences are MNHNY and SVGAGI (reference sequence). In DNA form, the CDR3 reads TGTGCCAGCAGTTCGGGACAGGAGGTAAACACTGAAGCTTTCTTT. The encoded protein is CASSSGQEVNTEAFF.